The next 17 T cell receptor beta chains were all read from a single sample in a study of cytomegalovirus exposure and HLA in healthy donors. Researchers ran the PCR with 60 Vbeta and 13 Jbeta primers. Libraries were prepared by immunoSEQ multiplex PCR; TCRdb keeps only in-frame clonotypes and omits some of them. The sample carries 130,000 to 150,000 clones, approximately 78% recorded once. The sequenced material came from PBMCs. All receptors derive from a man aged 35 to 55 in good health and CMV-seropositive.

This clone has just a few counts. This chain links TRBV6-4 with TRBJ2-3; D not certain. V lost 2 bases and J lost 0, with 9 bases in between. CDR1 and CDR2 from the germline V gene are MRHNA and SNTAGT. The CDR3 is made up of 15 amino acids. The CDR3 spells CASSDGDTSTDTQYF. The DNA for the CDR3 is TGTGCCAGCAGTGACGGAGATACTAGCACAGATACGCAGTATTTT.

The chain combines TRBV6-1 with TRBJ1-5, with 10 bases lining up with TRBD1. The V segment lost 6 bases and the J segment 2 bases; nucleotides outside the gene matches: 1. Germline V lookup: CDR1 MNHNS, CDR2 SASEGT. There are 14 residues in the CDR3. CDR3: CASSGTGGNQPQHF. The CDR3, as DNA: TGTGCCAGCAGCGGGACAGGGGGCAATCAGCCCCAGCATTTT.

The rearrangement links TRBV27 to TRBJ2-1, with 11 bases lining up with TRBD2. Looked up from germline, CDR1 is MNHEY and CDR2 is SMNVEV (reference sequence). The CDR3 length is 18 residues. V lost 5 bases, J lost 7 bases, and 16 bases stayed unmatched. The CDR3 DNA reads TGTGCCAGCAGTCCCCTAAGGCTAGCGGGAGGCCCAGGAAATGAGCAGTTCTTC. This gives the protein CASSPLRLAGGPGNEQFF.

Here the CDR3 reads CAWSGRGLWTEAFF. The DNA for the CDR3 is TGTGCCTGGAGTGGCCGGGGTTTATGGACTGAAGCTTTCTTT. This sequence joins TRBV30 and TRBJ1-1; D uncertain. The CDR3 extends over 14 amino acids. The V end was cut by 1 base, the J end by 5 bases, with 14 bases between. Germline CDR1 GTSNPN, CDR2 SVGIG (reference sequence).

The chain couples TRBV7-9 to TRBJ1-1; D gene uncertain. There are 13 residues in the CDR3. Trimming removed 4 bases from V and 1 base from J, with 7 bases in between. From germline, CDR1 is SEHNR and CDR2 FQNEAQ (reference sequence). This chain's CDR3 is CASSSRENTEAFF. CDR3 nucleotides: TGTGCCAGCAGCTCTAGAGAGAACACTGAAGCTTTCTTT.

This chain connects TRBV25-1 to TRBJ1-2; D uncertain. In germline, CDR1 is MGHDK, CDR2 SYGVNS. Between the trimmed V and J ends, which lost 6 bases and 5 bases, there was a span of 22 bases. This CDR3 spans 16 amino acids. The chain's CDR3 is CASRGRGEGRLYGYTF. DNA of the CDR3: TGTGCCAGCAGAGGTCGGGGAGAGGGTCGCCTTTATGGCTACACCTTC.

This chain uses TRBV10-2 with TRBJ1-5; D is perhaps TRBD1 (6 bases). V lost 6 bases and J 1 base, leaving 13 bases between the germline ends. The CDR3 runs to 15 residues. The germline V gene has CDR1 WSHSY and CDR2 SAAADI. CDR3 bases: TGCGCCAGCAGACTCGGACAGTCCAGCAATCAGCCCCAGCATTTT. Encoded protein: CASRLGQSSNQPQHF.

The CDR3 loop is CASSLGNSYTEAFF. CDR3 DNA: TGTGCCAGCAGCTTAGGTAACAGCTACACTGAAGCTTTCTTT. The chain employs TRBV7-9 and TRBJ1-1, with D unclear. V was trimmed by 1 base and J by 3 bases, leaving 9 bases between them. This CDR3 comprises 14 residues. CDR1 is SEHNR and CDR2 is FQNEAQ in the germline V gene (reference sequence).

This chain uses TRBV6-5 with TRBJ2-5; possible D gene TRBD1, 5 bases. The CDR3 has 13 amino acids. V was shortened by 4 bases and J by 7 bases, with 13 bases between the two germline ends. Germline values: CDR1 MNHEY, CDR2 SVGAGI. This CDR3 reads CASSWSDRGTQYF. Here the CDR3 DNA reads TGTGCCAGCAGTTGGTCAGATAGGGGGACCCAGTACTTC.

The sample holds a few counts of this clone. The rearrangement joins TRBV5-4 to TRBJ1-3; 8 nucleotides match TRBD1. V shed 4 bases, J shed 4 bases, and the junction held 10 bases outside the gene matches. The germline V gene encodes CDR1 SGHNT and CDR2 YYREEE (reference sequence). The CDR3 contains 16 residues. The CDR3 DNA follows: TGTGCCAGCAGCCTTGGGAGGACAGGGAGGGGAAACACCATATATTTT. Protein: CASSLGRTGRGNTIYF.

CDR3 region: CASSAGSNYGYTF. In DNA, the CDR3 is TGCGCCAGCAGCGCAGGGTCTAACTATGGCTACACCTTC. The chain recombines TRBV10-1 with TRBJ1-2, with TRBD1 as a possible D gene (5 bases). Germline values: CDR1 WNHNN, CDR2 SYGVQD (reference sequence). The germline V and J ends were trimmed by 6 bases and 0 bases, with 8 bases remaining between them. This CDR3 is built from 13 residues.

This clone was recorded once. This rearrangement joins TRBV19 to TRBJ1-5; D may be TRBD1 (5 bases). With 6 bases removed from V and 2 bases from J, the gap between germline ends came to 14 bases. The CDR3 contains 15 residues. Looked up from germline, CDR1 is LNHDA and CDR2 is SQIVND (reference sequence). The DNA for the CDR3 is TGTGCCAGTAGCCCTAGGGAAGGGGGCAATCAGCCCCAGCATTTT. Its translation: CASSPREGGNQPQHF.

The chain is built from TRBV6-5 and TRBJ2-7; D gene uncertain. The germline gives CDR1 MNHEY, CDR2 SVGAGI. This CDR3 is 14 amino acids long. Trimming took 6 bases from V and 2 from J, leaving 14 bases between them. Written as DNA, the CDR3 is TGTGCCAGCAGGCGACCCCAGGATGCCTACGAGCAGTACTTC. This gives the protein CASRRPQDAYEQYF.

This chain links TRBV11-2 with TRBJ1-2, with TRBD1 as a possible D gene (5 bases). CDR1 and CDR2 (germline): SGHAT, FQNNGV. The CDR3 runs 12 residues. V lost 11 bases, J lost 4 bases, and 14 bases lay in between. CDR3 sequence reads: CADPRDFYGYTF. The CDR3 region has the DNA TGTGCCGACCCGCGGGACTTCTATGGCTACACCTTC.

V gene TRBV29-1 combines with J gene TRBJ2-2; 11 bases are a match to TRBD2. Germline V gene lookup returns CDR1 SQVTM and CDR2 ANQGSEA. The CDR3 has 17 amino acids. V lost 4 bases, J lost 1 base, and 8 bases stayed unmatched. CDR3: CSVGGFLAGGNTGELFF. The CDR3 DNA is TGCAGCGTTGGTGGGTTCCTAGCGGGAGGGAACACCGGGGAGCTGTTTTTT.

CDR3 coding DNA: TGCGCCAGCAGCCGACAGGGGCTGGTTATAACTAATGAAAAACTGTTTTTT. It encodes CASSRQGLVITNEKLFF. The chain joins TRBV4-1 to TRBJ1-4; 8 bases are shared with TRBD1. V trimming: 4 bases; J trimming: 1 base; junction bases outside the gene matches: 8. The CDR3 is 17 amino acids. Per the germline V gene, CDR1 is MGHRA and CDR2 is YSYEKL.

The sample holds a few counts of this clone. The chain combines TRBV29-1 with TRBJ1-1; TRBD1 matches 12 bases. Germline V lookup: CDR1 SQVTM, CDR2 ANQGSEA. The J segment lost 13 bases and the V segment lost 5 bases, leaving 14 bases of the junction unmatched. The CDR3 has 14 amino acids. CDR3: CSVTRTGTGGAGFF. The CDR3 region has the DNA TGCAGCGTTACCCGTACCGGGACAGGGGGCGCAGGTTTCTTT.